The clone carrying this T cell receptor beta chain was counted between two and nine times. This specimen comes from a study of spatial heterogeneity in lung cancer. TCRdb re-called the 5' RACE reads with MiXCR, one entry per CDR3 protein. The table includes 95,000 to 130,000 distinct CDR3 sequences, 10% to 15% detected once. The time point: blood at routine non-recurrence follow-up after resection. The authors sequenced whole RNA from tumor, nontumor lung or frozen PBMC without sorting. CDR1 and CDR2 from the germline V gene are SGHRS and YFSETQ. This CDR3 has 14 residues. With 4 bases removed from V and 1 base from J, the gap between germline ends came to 11 bases.

This TCR was recovered from a male donor with early-stage non-small cell lung cancer. Sample: PBMCs, taken at follow-up. J is TRBJ1-1 and V is TRBV5-1; D is perhaps TRBD1 (5 bases). CDR3: CASSRRGPNTEAFF. CDR3 in DNA: TGCGCCAGCAGCCGCCGGGGCCCGAACACTGAAGCTTTCTTT.